Following are 29 T cell receptor beta chains from one sample sequenced in a study of T cells after yellow fever vaccination. One entry per CDR3 protein results from TCRdb running MiXCR on the 5' RACE reads. Of some 80,000 distinct CDR3 sequences listed, roughly 13% are singletons. This specimen consisted of CD8+ T cells not binding an NS4B(214-222) dextramer, sorted from PBMCs, obtained more than 20 days after the first yellow fever vaccination. The source of these receptors is a man aged 18 to 29 who received the YFV17D yellow fever vaccine.

The rearrangement uses TRBV5-4 and TRBJ2-7, with D maybe TRBD1 (6 bases). Germline CDR1 and CDR2: SGHNT and YYREEE (reference sequence). CDR3 length: 14 amino acids. V lost 0 bases, J lost 7 bases, and 14 bases lay in between. In nucleotides, the CDR3 is TGTGCCAGCAGCTTGGAGGCAGGGGCAAGGGAGCAGTACTTC. This codes for CASSLEAGAREQYF.

This clonotype was observed once. The gene calls are TRBV7-9 and TRBJ2-5; TRBD2 matches 13 bases. This CDR3 contains 17 residues. With 1 base clipped from V and 2 bases from J, the junction kept 4 bases outside the gene matches. Per germline, CDR1 SEHNR and CDR2 FQNEAQ (reference sequence). As DNA, the CDR3 is TGTGCCAGCAGCTTAGGGACTAGCGGGGGCCTTCAAGAGACCCAGTACTTC. Its protein is CASSLGTSGGLQETQYF.

In this sample, this clonotype turned up a few times. This chain links TRBV7-9 with TRBJ2-5, with a tentative D call TRBD1 (6 bases). The CDR3 extends over 16 amino acids. Germline V CDR1 and CDR2: SEHNR, FQNEAQ (reference sequence). The V end lost 2 bases, the J end lost 2 bases, and 15 bases lay between the germline ends. Here the CDR3 reads CASSLRTAPFQETQYF. The CDR3 coding sequence is TGTGCCAGCAGCTTACGGACAGCCCCGTTTCAAGAGACCCAGTACTTC. Drawing the rest from reference TRBV7-9 and TRBJ2-5, the complete variable domain is DTGVSQNPRHKITKRGQNVTFRCDPISEHNRLYWYRQTLGQGPEFLTYFQNEAQLEKSRLLSDRFSAERPKGSFSTLEIQRTEQGDSAMYLCASSLRTAPFQETQYFGPGTRLLVL.

J is TRBJ2-2 and V is TRBV29-1; perhaps TRBD2 as D (7 bases). This CDR3 has 15 amino acids. Germline CDR1 SQVTM, CDR2 ANQGSEA. The ends were cut back, 4 bases at V and 1 base at J, with 13 bases in the middle. CDR3 bases: TGCAGCGTTGGAGGGGGGGACCTGAACACCGGGGAGCTGTTTTTT. Its translation: CSVGGGDLNTGELFF.

In regard to this clonotype: This may be a read error, as it is one base from a much larger clone. The chain has TRBV9 and TRBJ1-1, with D perhaps TRBD1 (5 bases). This CDR3 is built from 17 residues. The germline gives CDR1 SGDLS, CDR2 YYNGEE. V was clipped by 3 bases and J by 5 bases, with 23 bases between them. CDR3 DNA: TGTGCCAGCAGCGGGGGCCCAGACGGTCGGAGGTGGACTGAAGCTTTCTTT. Encoded protein: CASSGGPDGRRWTEAFF.

This clonotype was observed many times. The chain has TRBV4-2 and TRBJ2-3, with TRBD2 matching 9 bases. Per germline, CDR1 LGHNA and CDR2 YNFKEQ. This CDR3 has 16 amino acids. J lost 6 bases, V lost 2 bases, and 9 bases had no gene match. The CDR3 is CASSQLSGGPSDTQYF. DNA for the CDR3: TGTGCCAGCAGCCAACTGAGCGGGGGGCCATCCGATACGCAGTATTTT.

The V and J genes are TRBV13 and TRBJ2-1; D may match TRBD1 or TRBD2 (5 bases each). This CDR3 region has 11 residues. The V and J ends lost 11 bases and 6 bases respectively, with 11 bases between them. CDR1 and CDR2 from the germline V gene are PRHDT and FYEKMQ (reference sequence). The CDR3 sequence is CASAGANEQFF. CDR3 DNA sequence: TGTGCCTCCGCCGGGGCCAATGAGCAGTTCTTC.

The J gene is TRBJ2-2, the V gene TRBV5-1; 7 bases are shared with TRBD1. CDR3 length: 14 amino acids. V was pared by 3 bases and J by 4 bases, with 3 bases of the junction left unmatched. Germline values: CDR1 SGHRS, CDR2 YFSETQ. CDR3 sequence reads: CASSSRGTTGELFF. The CDR3 region has the DNA TGCGCCAGCAGCTCCAGGGGGACCACCGGGGAGCTGTTTTTT.

The rearrangement joins TRBV4-1 to TRBJ1-2; D is uncertain. There are 13 residues in the CDR3. In germline, CDR1 is MGHRA, CDR2 YSYEKL. Trimming pared 1 base from V and 5 bases from J, leaving 8 bases between. In DNA, the CDR3 is TGCGCCAGCAGCCAAGCGTTCGGGTATGGCTACACCTTC. Protein product: CASSQAFGYGYTF.

The V call is TRBV6-5, the J call TRBJ2-1; D is unclear. Germline CDR1 and CDR2: MNHEY and SVGAGI. V lost 0 bases, J lost 6 bases, and 9 bases lay in between. This CDR3 comprises 14 residues. This CDR3 is CASSYSIFGNEQFF. CDR3 bases: TGTGCCAGCAGTTACTCGATTTTTGGCAATGAGCAGTTCTTC.

The chain is built from TRBV4-3 and TRBJ2-7; 9 nucleotides align to TRBD1. Trimming removed 6 bases from V and 4 bases from J; junction bases left unmatched: 10. The CDR3 contains 15 residues. Germline CDR1 and CDR2: LGHNA and YSLEER. CDR3 loop: CASSPGQGGSYEQYF. CDR3 coding DNA: TGCGCCAGCAGTCCGGGACAGGGTGGCTCTTACGAGCAGTACTTC.

V and J are TRBV19 and TRBJ2-3; D not resolved. The V end lost 3 bases, the J end lost 2 bases, and 6 bases lay between the germline ends. Germline assignment: CDR1 LNHDA and CDR2 SQIVND (reference sequence). CDR3 size: 13 residues. CDR3 protein: CASSIRHTDTQYF. CDR3 DNA: TGTGCCAGTAGTATCAGGCACACAGATACGCAGTATTTT.

This clonotype was seen a few times. The chain is built from TRBV6-1 and TRBJ1-2, with a possible D match to TRBD1 (5 bases). Trimming shortened V by 1 base and J by 4 bases, and 13 bases separated the two germline ends. The CDR3 spans 15 residues. Germline V gene data show CDR1 as MNHNS and CDR2 as SASEGT. The CDR3 sequence: CASSEVRQSRYGYTF. CDR3 sequence (DNA): TGTGCCAGCAGTGAAGTGAGACAGTCCCGCTATGGCTACACCTTC.

This clonotype showed up just a few times. The J gene is TRBJ2-2, the V gene TRBV7-2; TRBD2 is a possible D gene (5 bases). Germline values: CDR1 SGHTA, CDR2 FQGNSA. V gave up 5 bases and J gave up 4 bases, with 17 bases separating them. There are 16 residues in the CDR3. CDR3 sequence reads: CASSPRITSLTGELFF. The CDR3 nucleotides read TGTGCCAGCAGCCCCCGAATAACTAGTCTCACCGGGGAGCTGTTTTTT.

CDR3 bases: TGTGCTAGTGGCCCTATTAGGGAGGGACGGCCTACCCTGGGAAACGAGCAGTACTTC. Its translation is CASGPIREGRPTLGNEQYF. This chain joins TRBV12-5 and TRBJ2-7; 7 bases align to TRBD2. From germline, CDR1 is LGHNT and CDR2 FRNRAP. After removal of 6 bases from V and 5 bases from J, the junction contained 25 bases not matched to a gene. The CDR3 loop spans 19 amino acids.

The rearrangement uses TRBV5-6 and TRBJ2-1, with 7 bases matching TRBD1. With 7 bases clipped from V and 5 bases from J, the junction kept 9 bases outside the gene matches. The CDR3 is made up of 14 amino acids. CDR1 SGHDT and CDR2 YYEEEE come from the germline V gene. CDR3 coding DNA: TGTGCCAGCGGCCCCCGGGGACAGCACAATGAGCAGTTCTTC. Translated: CASGPRGQHNEQFF. Complete variable domain (other parts from reference TRBV5-6 and TRBJ2-1): DAGVTQSPTHLIKTRGQQVTLRCSPKSGHDTVSWYQQALGQGPQFIFQYYEEEERQRGNFPDRFSGHQFPNYSSELNVNALLLGDSALYLCASGPRGQHNEQFFGPGTRLTVL.

This clonotype was recorded a few times. The rearrangement uses TRBV5-5 and TRBJ2-3; maybe TRBD2 (6 bases). The ends were cut back, 1 base at V and 2 bases at J, with 8 bases in the middle. From germline, CDR1 is SGHKS and CDR2 YYEKEE (reference sequence). The CDR3 sequence is 14 residues long. The CDR3 coding sequence is TGTGCCAGCAGCTTGTGGGGGGTCACAGATACGCAGTATTTT. It is translated as CASSLWGVTDTQYF.

The rearrangement links TRBV27 to TRBJ2-2; 10 positions match TRBD2. The CDR3 runs to 16 residues. Looked up from germline, CDR1 is MNHEY and CDR2 is SMNVEV (reference sequence). V lost 5 bases, J lost 1 base, and 4 bases stayed unmatched. CDR3 region: CASSPSGGVNTGELFF. CDR3 nucleotide sequence: TGTGCCAGCAGTCCGAGCGGGGGGGTGAACACCGGGGAGCTGTTTTTT.

This clonotype was seen only a few times. This chain connects TRBV28 to TRBJ2-1; possible D gene TRBD2, 5 bases. Trimming cost V 8 bases and J 2 bases, with 13 bases left between them. The CDR3 extends over 14 amino acids. Germline V CDR1 and CDR2: MDHEN, SYDVKM. CDR3 coding DNA: TGTGCCAGCGGGGAGCGGATACCCTACAATGAGCAGTTCTTC. As protein: CASGERIPYNEQFF.

A few counts support this clonotype. In nucleotides, the CDR3 is TGTGCCAGTAGTGCTGGCCTGGCTAACACTGAAGCTTTCTTT. It yields the protein CASSAGLANTEAFF. The chain is built from TRBV19 and TRBJ1-1; D gene unclear. V was clipped by 5 bases and J by 2 bases, with 12 bases between them. The CDR3 extends over 14 amino acids. Germline V CDR1 and CDR2: LNHDA, SQIVND (reference sequence).

This clonotype qualifies as medium-sized. The chain is built from TRBV3-1 and TRBJ2-2; D unclear. From germline, CDR1 is LGHDT and CDR2 YNNKEL (reference sequence). The V and J ends lost 1 base and 2 bases respectively, with 14 bases between them. The CDR3 length is 17 residues. The CDR3 DNA is TGTGCCAGCAGCCAAGTATTGGTCGGGCCAAACACCGGGGAGCTGTTTTTT. Its translation: CASSQVLVGPNTGELFF.

This chain joins TRBV5-6 and TRBJ2-6; TRBD1 agrees at 8 bases. The CDR3 sequence is 15 residues long. The ends lost 4 bases at V and 2 bases at J; junction bases unmatched: 2. Per germline, CDR1 SGHDT and CDR2 YYEEEE. CDR3 coding DNA: TGTGCCAGCAGCGTACAGGGGGCTGGGGCCAACGTCCTGACTTTC. Translated: CASSVQGAGANVLTF.

The chain is built from TRBV7-6 and TRBJ2-5, with 7 bases lining up with TRBD1. V shed 5 bases, J shed 7 bases, and the junction held 7 bases outside the gene matches. Per the germline V gene, CDR1 is SGHVS and CDR2 is FNYEAQ. The CDR3 has 13 amino acids. CDR3 protein: CASSPTGARTQYF. In DNA, the CDR3 is TGTGCCAGCAGCCCCACAGGGGCCAGGACCCAGTACTTC.

The chain combines TRBV6-2 or TRBV6-3 with TRBJ1-5; 7 positions agree with TRBD1. Germline V CDR1 and CDR2: MNHEY, SVGEGT. The CDR3 is made up of 16 amino acids. Trimming at V came to 2 bases and at J to 4 bases, leaving 8 bases not matched to a gene. The chain's CDR3 is CASSYDRVISNQPQHF. Written as DNA, the CDR3 is TGTGCCAGCAGTTACGACAGGGTGATATCAAATCAGCCCCAGCATTTT.

J is TRBJ2-3 and V is TRBV7-9; D possibly corresponds to TRBD1 (6 bases). With 6 bases removed from V and 4 bases from J, the gap between germline ends came to 11 bases. CDR3 size: 13 residues. Germline values: CDR1 SEHNR, CDR2 FQNEAQ (reference sequence). CDR3: CASRPTGADTQYF. The CDR3 nucleotides are TGTGCCAGCAGACCGACAGGCGCAGATACGCAGTATTTT.

Only a few counts were recorded for this clonotype. The rearrangement links TRBV28 to TRBJ1-2, with a weak D call TRBD1 (5 bases). The V end was cut by 11 bases, the J end by 6 bases, with 19 bases between. The CDR3 sequence is 13 residues long. Looked up from germline, CDR1 is MDHEN and CDR2 is SYDVKM. CDR3: CAGNGAGEDGYTF. The CDR3, as DNA: TGTGCCGGGAATGGGGCCGGGGAGGATGGCTACACCTTC.

The V and J genes are TRBV5-6 and TRBJ1-1; D is uncertain. The length of the CDR3 is 15 residues. CDR1 SGHDT and CDR2 YYEEEE come from the germline V gene. V dropped 2 bases and J dropped 3 bases, with 14 bases sitting between them. This CDR3 reads CASSFARGMDTEAFF. The DNA for the CDR3 is TGTGCCAGCAGCTTCGCCCGGGGAATGGACACTGAAGCTTTCTTT.

This clonotype turned up a few times. The J gene is TRBJ2-3, the V gene TRBV12-3 or TRBV12-4, with 8 bases matching TRBD2. Trimming took 10 bases from V and 5 from J; bases not matched to a gene: 14. The CDR3 sequence is 15 residues long. The chain's CDR3 is CANTLPGLEVDTQYF. The CDR3 nucleotides read TGTGCCAACACCCTACCGGGACTAGAAGTAGATACGCAGTATTTT.

This clonotype was counted a few times. No conserved phenylalanine or tryptophan is present at the end of the CDR3, so a read error is the likely explanation. The limits of the CDR3 on the DNA are not certain, so only TCRdb's listed CDR3 is given. The chain recombines TRBV12-3 or TRBV12-4 with TRBJ2-7; the table's D gene call, TRBD1, was not cross checked with the DNA. The CDR3 region is 10 residues in length, termini included. The CDR3 region is CASSFPPQSL.